What follows are 19 T cell receptor beta chains derived from one specimen sequenced in a study of shared clonotypes between healthy human individuals. Sequencing used immunoSEQ multiplex PCR; TCRdb keeps in-frame clones, though not all of them. The sample comprises approximately 2,300,000 clones, 80% to 95% of which are singletons, and 0.37% rests with the top ten. Sequencing used naive CD4+ T cells from PBMCs. Sample subset: CD45RA+ positively selected. The receptors were sampled from a young man in good health. Some clones in this sample may be carry-over from other donors' samples.

The chain recombines TRBV28 with TRBJ2-2; 8 bases are a match to TRBD1. Germline CDR1 is MDHEN and CDR2 is SYDVKM. The length of the CDR3 is 15 residues. Unmatched junction bases numbered 4, after V lost 4 bases and J lost 3 bases. The CDR3 DNA follows: TGTGCCAGCAGTTCAGGGGGCTTGGACACCGGGGAGCTGTTTTTT. This sequence encodes CASSSGGLDTGELFF.

The gene calls are TRBV19 and TRBJ2-3; 9 bases fit TRBD2. Losses at the gene ends were 3 bases for V and 0 bases for J; bases not matched to a gene: 13. This CDR3 is built from 19 residues. Germline V lookup: CDR1 LNHDA, CDR2 SQIVND (reference sequence). The CDR3 DNA follows: TGTGCCAGTAGTATCGTCTGGCCTAGCGGGGATACTAGCACAGATACGCAGTATTTT. It specifies CASSIVWPSGDTSTDTQYF.

This clone was seen just once. This rearrangement joins TRBV5-1 to TRBJ2-7; D might be TRBD2 (5 bases). The CDR3 loop spans 15 amino acids. V was shortened by 0 bases and J by 7 bases, with 17 bases between the two germline ends. The V gene's germline CDR1 is SGHRS and CDR2 YFSETQ. CDR3 bases: TGCGCCAGCAGCTTGGGGGAGCCCAGTTGGGGTGAGCAGTACTTC. Its translation is CASSLGEPSWGEQYF.

The J gene is TRBJ2-1, the V gene TRBV28; D remains unclear. Trimming took off 8 bases at V and 1 base at J, with 12 bases between the two ends. CDR3 length: 14 amino acids. Germline V gene sequence: CDR1 MDHEN, CDR2 SYDVKM. CDR3 in DNA: TGTGCCAGCGGTGGGTCCTTATCCTACAATGAGCAGTTCTTC. Its protein product is CASGGSLSYNEQFF. The full variable domain, in which reference TRBV28 and TRBJ2-1 provide the parts outside the CDR3, is DVKVTQSSRYLVKRTGEKVFLECVQDMDHENMFWYRQDPGLGLRLIYFSYDVKMKEKGDIPEGYSVSREKKERFSLILESASTNQTSMYLCASGGSLSYNEQFFGPGTRLTVL.

This rearrangement joins TRBV2 to TRBJ2-7; D might be TRBD1 (5 bases). The V and J ends lost 4 bases and 7 bases respectively, with 14 bases between them. The CDR3 extends over 13 amino acids. The V gene's germline CDR1 is SNHLY and CDR2 FYNNEI. CDR3 region: CASSGSGSIEQYF. The CDR3 coding sequence is TGTGCCAGCAGTGGTTCAGGGTCGATTGAGCAGTACTTC. Full variable domain (missing parts from reference TRBV2 and TRBJ2-7): EPEVTQTPSHQVTQMGQEVILRCVPISNHLYFYWYRQILGQKVEFLVSFYNNEISEKSEIFDDQFSVERPDGSNFTLKIRSTKLEDSAMYFCASSGSGSIEQYFGPGTRLTVT.

V gene TRBV4-1 combines with J gene TRBJ2-6; the D gene could be TRBD1 or TRBD2 (6 bases each). V was clipped by 6 bases and J by 0 bases, with 12 bases between them. This CDR3 region has 16 residues. Germline-derived CDR1 and CDR2 are MGHRA and YSYEKL. CDR3 protein: CASRKRGDSGANVLTF. CDR3 coding DNA: TGCGCCAGCAGGAAGAGGGGGGACTCTGGGGCCAACGTCCTGACTTTC.

The chain uses TRBV5-1 and TRBJ2-3, with D perhaps TRBD2 (5 bases). The germline CDR1 and CDR2 sequences are SGHRS and YFSETQ. The V and J ends lost 7 bases and 3 bases respectively, with 18 bases between them. CDR3 length: 15 residues. In nucleotides, the CDR3 is TGCGCCAGCGTTAAGATAGGTGGAGGAACAGATACGCAGTATTTT. Its translation is CASVKIGGGTDTQYF.

The chain recombines TRBV28 with TRBJ2-7; possibly TRBD2 for D (6 bases). Germline CDR1 MDHEN, CDR2 SYDVKM. This CDR3 spans 16 amino acids. With 4 bases removed from V and 0 bases from J, the gap between germline ends came to 16 bases. The chain's CDR3 is CASSYAIPGGSYEQYF. CDR3 bases: TGTGCCAGCAGTTACGCAATCCCCGGGGGCTCCTACGAGCAGTACTTC.

V gene TRBV9 combines with J gene TRBJ2-2, with D uncertain. The CDR3 runs to 14 residues. Trimming took off 0 bases at V and 6 bases at J, with 9 bases between the two ends. Germline CDR1 and CDR2: SGDLS and YYNGEE. The CDR3 bases are TGTGCCAGCAGCGTAGGTCGTTCGGCCGGGGAGCTGTTTTTT. The encoded protein is CASSVGRSAGELFF. Looking up the rest from reference TRBV9 and TRBJ2-2 gives the full variable domain: DSGVTQTPKHLITATGQRVTLRCSPRSGDLSVYWYQQSLDQGLQFLIQYYNGEERAKGNILERFSAQQFPDLHSELNLSSLELGDSALYFCASSVGRSAGELFFGEGSRLTVL.

The chain recombines TRBV9 with TRBJ2-1, with TRBD2 matching 8 bases. With V trimmed by 1 base and J by 8 bases, 8 bases remained unmatched. CDR1 SGDLS and CDR2 YYNGEE come from the germline V gene. CDR3 length: 15 amino acids. The CDR3 loop is CASSVSSGSFDEQFF. CDR3 sequence (DNA): TGTGCCAGCAGCGTATCAAGCGGGAGTTTCGATGAGCAGTTCTTC.

The rearrangement uses TRBV4-1 and TRBJ2-3; D is undetermined. V lost 0 bases to trimming and J lost 4 bases, with 8 bases between them. The CDR3 runs 14 residues. Germline CDR1 reads MGHRA; CDR2 reads YSYEKL. CDR3 protein: CASSQDFVSDTQYF. The CDR3 nucleotides are TGCGCCAGCAGCCAAGATTTCGTGTCAGATACGCAGTATTTT.

The rearrangement links TRBV18 to TRBJ2-7, with D perhaps given as TRBD1 or TRBD2 (5 bases each). The CDR3 runs 16 residues. The V end lost 6 bases, the J end lost 0 bases, and 18 bases lay between the germline ends. CDR1 is KGHSH, CDR2 LQKENI, per germline. CDR3 region: CASSPMRGRNSYEQYF. CDR3 DNA: TGTGCCAGCTCCCCGATGAGGGGTCGGAACTCCTACGAGCAGTACTTC.

The chain combines TRBV6-5 with TRBJ2-1; 8 nucleotides line up with TRBD1. The germline gives CDR1 MNHEY, CDR2 SVGAGI. The CDR3 has 15 amino acids. J gave up 6 bases and V 2 bases, and 6 bases lay outside the gene matches. The CDR3 nucleotides read TGTGCCAGCAGTTACCGCCAGACAGGGGCCAATGAGCAGTTCTTC. Protein product: CASSYRQTGANEQFF.

The J gene is TRBJ2-3, the V gene TRBV27; 13 nucleotides line up with TRBD2. The CDR3 covers 18 residues. Germline loops: CDR1 MNHEY, CDR2 SMNVEV (reference sequence). With 6 bases clipped from V and 6 bases from J, the junction kept 15 bases outside the gene matches. CDR3 protein: CASRATGLAGPGGDTQYF. As DNA, the CDR3 is TGTGCCAGCAGAGCCACGGGACTAGCGGGGCCGGGGGGTGATACGCAGTATTTT.

The gene calls are TRBV13 and TRBJ2-3, with D perhaps TRBD1 (6 bases). Trimming took off 7 bases at V and 4 bases at J, with 18 bases between the two ends. The CDR3 sequence is 15 residues long. CDR1 and CDR2 (germline): PRHDT, FYEKMQ (reference sequence). The CDR3: CASTPGTPRADTQYF. As DNA, the CDR3 is TGTGCCAGCACCCCCGGGACACCCAGAGCAGATACGCAGTATTTT. The whole variable domain, remainder taken from reference TRBV13 and TRBJ2-3, is AAGVIQSPRHLIKEKRETATLKCYPIPRHDTVYWYQQGPGQDPQFLISFYEKMQSDKGSIPDRFSAQQFSDYHSELNMSSLELGDSALYFCASTPGTPRADTQYFGPGTRLTVL.

The genes are TRBV27 and TRBJ2-5; TRBD1 might be the D (5 bases). Per germline, CDR1 MNHEY and CDR2 SMNVEV (reference sequence). Trimming removed 1 base from V and 3 bases from J, with 18 bases in between. The CDR3 is made up of 17 amino acids. The CDR3 sequence: CASSLLSSRQSKETQYF. The CDR3, as DNA: TGTGCCAGCAGTTTATTGTCCTCGAGACAGTCGAAAGAGACCCAGTACTTC.

In regard to this clone: One end of the junction is discordant with germline, which a read error may explain. The V call is TRBV6-1, the J call TRBJ1-5; D is perhaps TRBD1 (5 bases). Germline V lookup: CDR1 MNHNS, CDR2 SASEGT. This CDR3 region has 14 residues. The CDR3 DNA reads TGTGCCAGCACTGAAGCGGGGGACAATCAGCCCCAGCATTTT. Protein sequence: CASTEAGDNQPQHF.

This rearrangement joins TRBV19 to TRBJ1-1; D unresolved. CDR3 size: 13 residues. Trimming took off 5 bases at V and 8 bases at J, with 15 bases between the two ends. From germline, CDR1 is LNHDA and CDR2 SQIVND (reference sequence). The CDR3 spells CASSPDRWGEAFF. The CDR3 DNA follows: TGTGCCAGTAGTCCAGATCGATGGGGAGAAGCTTTCTTT. The full variable domain, rest sourced from reference TRBV19 and TRBJ1-1, is DGGITQSPKYLFRKEGQNVTLSCEQNLNHDAMYWYRQDPGQGLRLIYYSQIVNDFQKGDIAEGYSVSREKKESFPLTVTSAQKNPTAFYLCASSPDRWGEAFFGQGTRLTVV.

The rearrangement links TRBV29-1 to TRBJ2-1; D is undetermined. Germline CDR1 reads SQVTM; CDR2 reads ANQGSEA. The CDR3 is made up of 13 amino acids. Trimming pared 2 bases from V and 6 bases from J, leaving 11 bases between. The CDR3 protein is CSVEKTPPNEQFF. The CDR3 DNA sequence: TGCAGCGTTGAAAAGACCCCCCCCAATGAGCAGTTCTTC.